The 8 T cell receptor beta chains below were found in one sample sequenced in a study of cytomegalovirus exposure and HLA in healthy donors. The PCR was carried out with 60 Vbeta primers and 13 Jbeta primers. Measured with immunoSEQ multiplex PCR; TCRdb has only the in-frame clones, and not every one. The ten top clones account for over 1.5%, within a sample of around 71,000 clones. Sequenced material: PBMCs. The receptors stem from a woman aged 25-40 years in good health and CMV-seronegative.

The rearrangement links TRBV28 to TRBJ2-7; perhaps TRBD2 as D (6 bases). The V and J ends lost 5 bases and 2 bases respectively, with 22 bases between them. The CDR3 runs 17 residues. The germline gives CDR1 MDHEN, CDR2 SYDVKM. In DNA, the CDR3 is TGTGCCAGCAGTGCCCCGCCAGGAGGGGTTGGGACCTACGAGCAGTACTTC. Amino acids: CASSAPPGGVGTYEQYF. Complete variable domain (other parts from reference TRBV28 and TRBJ2-7): DVKVTQSSRYLVKRTGEKVFLECVQDMDHENMFWYRQDPGLGLRLIYFSYDVKMKEKGDIPEGYSVSREKKERFSLILESASTNQTSMYLCASSAPPGGVGTYEQYFGPGTRLTVT.

As regards this clone: The junction differs from germline at one of its ends, possibly a read error. The CDR3: CASSTRAGQVSFEQYF. The CDR3 DNA follows: TGTGCCAGTAGTACTCGAGCGGGACAAGTCTCCTTCGAGCAGTACTTC. The chain joins TRBV19 to TRBJ2-7, with D possibly matching TRBD2 (7 bases). The length of the CDR3 is 16 residues. Germline V CDR1 and CDR2: LNHDA, SQIVND (reference sequence).

V and J are TRBV6-5 and TRBJ2-7; tentative D call: TRBD2 (6 bases). The V gene lost 5 bases and the J gene lost 6 bases, with 11 bases spanning the gap. This CDR3 spans 12 amino acids. The germline V gene has CDR1 MNHEY and CDR2 SVGAGI. Here the CDR3 DNA reads TGTGCCAGCAGTAGCCAGGGAGGCGAGCAGTACTTC. Translated: CASSSQGGEQYF.

This chain's CDR3 is CASSVEASLETQYF. In nucleotides, the CDR3 is TGTGCCAGCAGTGTTGAGGCTAGTTTGGAGACCCAGTACTTC. The genes are TRBV6-1 and TRBJ2-5; D gene unclear. The germline V and J ends were trimmed by 4 bases and 5 bases, with 14 bases remaining between them. The germline V gene encodes CDR1 MNHNS and CDR2 SASEGT. The CDR3 spans 14 residues.

The CDR3 protein is CASSEMGRQETQYF. CDR3 nucleotide sequence: TGTGCCAGCAGTGAAATGGGCAGGCAGGAGACCCAGTACTTC. V usage is TRBV6-1 and J usage is TRBJ2-5; D unclear. In germline, CDR1 is MNHNS, CDR2 SASEGT. CDR3 length equals 14 residues. Trimming cost V 2 bases and J 5 bases, with 12 bases left between them.

J is TRBJ2-3 and V is TRBV9, with 12 bases lining up with TRBD2. From germline, CDR1 is SGDLS and CDR2 YYNGEE. This CDR3 region has 18 residues. With 2 bases clipped from V and 2 bases from J, the junction kept 9 bases outside the gene matches. CDR3 DNA: TGTGCCAGCAGCGTCGGGACTAGCGGGTGGGGTTACACAGATACGCAGTATTTT. Translated, it gives CASSVGTSGWGYTDTQYF.

The CDR3 DNA follows: TGTGCCAGCACCCGAATGTACAGGGATGGGAACTATGGCTACACCTTC. It specifies CASTRMYRDGNYGYTF. This sequence joins TRBV5-4 and TRBJ1-2, with TRBD1 as a possible D gene (6 bases). This CDR3 has 16 amino acids. From germline, CDR1 is SGHNT and CDR2 YYREEE (reference sequence). With 6 bases removed from V and 2 bases from J, the gap between germline ends came to 20 bases.

The chain links TRBV4-1 to TRBJ2-5; perhaps TRBD2 as D (6 bases). Germline V CDR1 and CDR2: MGHRA, YSYEKL. The CDR3 extends over 17 amino acids. V was pared by 0 bases and J by 1 base, with 15 bases between. CDR3 coding DNA: TGCGCCAGCAGCCAAGATTTAGCGGCCACTTCCCAAGAGACCCAGTACTTC. Translating it yields CASSQDLAATSQETQYF.